This is a list of T cell receptor beta chains from one sample in a study of CD8 T cells in Susac syndrome. One entry per CDR3 protein results from TCRdb running MiXCR on the immunoSEQ multiplex PCR reads. The sample comprises around 99,000 distinct CDR3 sequences, roughly 95% of which are singletons, and just over 0.095% rests with the top ten. Sequenced material: CD4+ T cells from PBMCs. Receptors originate from a human donor in good health. The CDR3 runs from the conserved cysteine through the conserved F or W. Each record gives: D gene, clone size, J gene, V gene, CDR3 protein, CDR3 DNA. A D gene is named only where the DNA matches it firmly. Clone size appears in some rows only: once, few, many, or a class for an expanded clone.

d_call: .; clone_size: .; j_call: TRBJ1-1; v_call: TRBV28; cdr3_aa: CASSLEDKAFF; cdr3_nt: TGTGCCAGCAGTTTAGAAGACAAAGCTTTCTTT
d_call: .; clone_size: .; j_call: TRBJ1-4; v_call: TRBV30; cdr3_aa: CAWSGRLATNEKLFF; cdr3_nt: TGTGCCTGGAGTGGACGGCTAGCAACTAATGAAAAACTGTTTTTT
d_call: .; clone_size: .; j_call: TRBJ2-3; v_call: TRBV29-1; cdr3_aa: CSASRGNTDTQYF; cdr3_nt: TGCAGCGCATCCCGGGGCAACACAGATACGCAGTATTTT
d_call: .; clone_size: .; j_call: TRBJ1-1; v_call: TRBV7-2; cdr3_aa: CASSLKDRNPAAFF; cdr3_nt: TGTGCCAGCAGCTTAAAAGACCGTAATCCGGCAGCTTTCTTT
d_call: .; clone_size: .; j_call: TRBJ2-5; v_call: TRBV7-2; cdr3_aa: CASSPPAGVETQYF; cdr3_nt: TGTGCCAGCAGCCCCCCGGCAGGGGTTGAGACCCAGTACTTC
d_call: .; clone_size: .; j_call: TRBJ2-6; v_call: TRBV5-1; cdr3_aa: CASSFEWRANVLTF; cdr3_nt: TGCGCCAGCAGCTTCGAATGGAGGGCCAACGTCCTGACTTTC
d_call: TRBD1; clone_size: .; j_call: TRBJ1-5; v_call: TRBV2; cdr3_aa: CASSSTRDSSNQPQHF; cdr3_nt: TGTGCCAGCAGTAGTACCCGGGACAGTAGCAATCAGCCCCAGCATTTT
d_call: .; clone_size: once; j_call: TRBJ2-7; v_call: TRBV29-1; cdr3_aa: CSVEAGPSMGEQYF; cdr3_nt: TGCAGCGTTGAAGCCGGACCGAGCATGGGAGAGCAGTACTTC
d_call: .; clone_size: .; j_call: TRBJ1-4; v_call: TRBV29-1; cdr3_aa: CSVARSQGSEKLFF; cdr3_nt: TGCAGCGTTGCCAGGAGCCAGGGGAGTGAAAAACTGTTTTTT
d_call: .; clone_size: .; j_call: TRBJ2-1; v_call: TRBV7-9; cdr3_aa: CASSLLGRRSYNEQFF; cdr3_nt: TGTGCCAGCAGCTTATTGGGACGGCGCTCCTACAATGAGCAGTTCTTC
d_call: TRBD2; clone_size: .; j_call: TRBJ2-1; v_call: TRBV20-1; cdr3_aa: CSAPGTTNNEQFF; cdr3_nt: TGCAGTGCTCCCGGGACTACAAACAATGAGCAGTTCTTC
d_call: TRBD1; clone_size: once; j_call: TRBJ2-3; v_call: TRBV11-1; cdr3_aa: CASSFRVPLRDRGWTDTQYF; cdr3_nt: TGTGCCAGCAGCTTTCGGGTACCACTCCGGGACAGGGGATGGACAGATACGCAGTATTTT
d_call: TRBD2; clone_size: .; j_call: TRBJ2-2; v_call: TRBV4-2; cdr3_aa: CASSQGSGKNTGELFF; cdr3_nt: TGTGCCAGCAGCCAAGGTAGCGGGAAGAACACCGGGGAGCTGTTTTTT
d_call: .; clone_size: .; j_call: TRBJ1-2; v_call: TRBV3-1; cdr3_aa: CASSPLTGLNYGYTF; cdr3_nt: TGTGCCAGCAGCCCCCTTACAGGGCTTAACTATGGCTACACCTTC
d_call: .; clone_size: .; j_call: TRBJ2-2; v_call: TRBV12-3/TRBV12-4; cdr3_aa: CASSLRRADTGELFF; cdr3_nt: TGTGCCAGCAGTTTGCGCCGGGCGGACACCGGGGAGCTGTTTTTT
d_call: TRBD1; clone_size: .; j_call: TRBJ2-7; v_call: TRBV7-6; cdr3_aa: CASSPDRGYEQYF; cdr3_nt: TGTGCCAGCAGTCCAGACAGGGGCTACGAGCAGTACTTC
d_call: .; clone_size: .; j_call: TRBJ2-1; v_call: TRBV9; cdr3_aa: CASRPYNEQFF; cdr3_nt: TGTGCCAGCAGGCCCTACAATGAGCAGTTCTTC
d_call: .; clone_size: .; j_call: TRBJ2-1; v_call: TRBV5-4; cdr3_aa: CASSSVVDEQFF; cdr3_nt: TGTGCCAGCTCATCGGTGGTGGATGAGCAGTTCTTC
d_call: TRBD1; clone_size: once; j_call: TRBJ1-2; v_call: TRBV4-1; cdr3_aa: CASSQPGQGIYGYTF; cdr3_nt: TGCGCCAGCAGCCAGCCAGGACAGGGGATCTATGGCTACACCTTC
d_call: TRBD1; clone_size: .; j_call: TRBJ1-2; v_call: TRBV19; cdr3_aa: CASSDRDRGPRDYGYTF; cdr3_nt: TGTGCCAGTAGCGACCGGGACAGGGGCCCGAGGGACTATGGCTACACCTTC
d_call: .; clone_size: .; j_call: TRBJ2-7; v_call: TRBV6-5; cdr3_aa: CASSYRDGIYEQYF; cdr3_nt: TGTGCCAGCAGTTACCGGGACGGAATCTACGAGCAGTACTTC
d_call: TRBD2; clone_size: .; j_call: TRBJ2-7; v_call: TRBV28; cdr3_aa: CASSFQSSGVYEQYF; cdr3_nt: TGTGCCAGCAGTTTTCAGTCTAGCGGGGTCTACGAGCAGTACTTC
d_call: TRBD1; clone_size: .; j_call: TRBJ2-6; v_call: TRBV20-1; cdr3_aa: CSARAEGQAGTANVLTF; cdr3_nt: TGCAGTGCTAGAGCGGAAGGACAGGCTGGCACGGCCAACGTCCTGACTTTC
d_call: .; clone_size: .; j_call: TRBJ1-5; v_call: TRBV2; cdr3_aa: CASNRGITKRDNQPQHF; cdr3_nt: TGTGCCAGCAACCGGGGCATAACGAAGCGGGACAATCAGCCCCAGCATTTT
d_call: .; clone_size: .; j_call: TRBJ2-5; v_call: TRBV29-1; cdr3_aa: CSVVGTSVETQYF; cdr3_nt: TGCAGCGTCGTTGGGACATCTGTAGAGACCCAGTACTTC
d_call: .; clone_size: .; j_call: TRBJ2-5; v_call: TRBV3-1; cdr3_aa: CASSQEVPTQETQYF; cdr3_nt: TGTGCCAGCAGCCAAGAAGTGCCGACACAAGAGACCCAGTACTTC
d_call: TRBD2; clone_size: .; j_call: TRBJ2-5; v_call: TRBV9; cdr3_aa: CASSVTGGGLAGTTQETQYF; cdr3_nt: TGTGCCAGCAGCGTAACGGGGGGTGGGCTAGCGGGGACCACCCAAGAGACCCAGTACTTC
d_call: TRBD1; clone_size: .; j_call: TRBJ2-4; v_call: TRBV7-9; cdr3_aa: CASSLLLGQGQNIQYF; cdr3_nt: TGTGCCAGCAGCCTCCTACTCGGACAGGGGCAAAACATTCAGTACTTC
d_call: TRBD1; clone_size: .; j_call: TRBJ1-3; v_call: TRBV29-1; cdr3_aa: CSVVTGAGNTIYF; cdr3_nt: TGCAGCGTTGTAACAGGGGCTGGAAACACCATATATTTT
d_call: .; clone_size: .; j_call: TRBJ2-7; v_call: TRBV2; cdr3_aa: CASKMGTALVQYF; cdr3_nt: TGTGCCAGCAAAATGGGGACGGCTCTAGTGCAGTACTTC
d_call: .; clone_size: .; j_call: TRBJ2-6; v_call: TRBV7-9; cdr3_aa: CASSVRSSGANVLTF; cdr3_nt: TGTGCCAGCAGCGTTCGGAGCTCTGGGGCCAACGTCCTGACTTTC